This passage covers 27 T cell receptor beta chains from one sample sequenced in a study of cytomegalovirus exposure and HLA in healthy donors (dated by TCRdb to the late 2010s). Libraries were made using the immunoSEQ multiplex PCR assay. A mixture of 60 forward primers for TCR Vbeta segments and 13 reverse primers for TCR Jbeta segments was used in the multiplex PCR. TCRdb mirrors the immuneACCESS table, restricted to in-frame sequences. Some clones are absent from its copies; in checked studies, under half trace to an unresolved V gene, and the reason for the others is unknown. The sample data list some 190,000 clones, and around 82% of these were observed just once. 2% to 3% of the sample goes to the ten largest clones. The sequenced sample consisted of PBMCs. The receptors shown here come from a woman in her 30s in good health and CMV-seropositive.

The genes are TRBV7-6 and TRBJ2-2, with D uncertain. V was pared by 1 base and J by 8 bases, with 5 bases between. There are 12 residues in the CDR3. In germline, CDR1 is SGHVS, CDR2 FNYEAQ. This CDR3 reads CASSLVRGELFF. CDR3 DNA sequence: TGTGCCAGCAGCTTAGTTAGAGGGGAGCTGTTTTTT.

This clone was seen only once. The V gene is TRBV27, the J gene TRBJ2-3, with D perhaps matching TRBD2 (5 bases). Germline V gene sequence: CDR1 MNHEY, CDR2 SMNVEV (reference sequence). V lost 2 bases and J lost 6, with 9 bases in between. The CDR3 loop spans 13 amino acids. CDR3 in amino acids: CASSLRGWDTQYF. The DNA of the CDR3 is TGTGCCAGCAGTTTAAGAGGGTGGGATACGCAGTATTTT.

Comments on this clone: The sample has other DNA sequences that encode this CDR3 too. V is TRBV7-2 and J is TRBJ2-5, with TRBD2 matching over 10 bases. This CDR3 region has 13 residues. Trimming cost V 7 bases and J 5 bases; bases outside gene matches: 4. Germline V lookup: CDR1 SGHTA, CDR2 FQGNSA. CDR3 protein: CASKAGGQETQYF. The CDR3, as DNA: TGTGCCAGCAAAGCGGGGGGGCAGGAGACCCAGTACTTC.

The sample holds one count of this clone. This rearrangement joins TRBV19 to TRBJ1-2; 8 positions agree with TRBD1. Germline V gene sequence: CDR1 LNHDA, CDR2 SQIVND (reference sequence). With 7 bases clipped from V and 5 bases from J, the junction kept 9 bases outside the gene matches. The CDR3 runs 14 residues. CDR3 protein: CASTQGAPRYGYTF. The DNA of the CDR3 is TGTGCCAGTACTCAGGGGGCTCCTCGGTATGGCTACACCTTC.

J is TRBJ1-2 and V is TRBV2, with 7 bases identical to TRBD1. With V trimmed by 7 bases and J by 3 bases, 11 bases remained unmatched. Germline CDR1 SNHLY, CDR2 FYNNEI. This CDR3 region has 15 residues. CDR3 sequence: CASIKQGPADYGYTF. CDR3 bases: TGTGCCAGCATTAAACAGGGGCCGGCTGACTATGGCTACACCTTC.

This sequence joins TRBV9 and TRBJ2-1; perhaps TRBD1 as D (5 bases). The CDR3 is 15 amino acids. The V end was cut by 0 bases, the J end by 4 bases, with 11 bases between. CDR1 and CDR2 (germline): SGDLS, YYNGEE. The CDR3 region is CASSVGQGTYNEQFF. The CDR3 DNA reads TGTGCCAGCAGCGTAGGGCAGGGTACGTACAATGAGCAGTTCTTC.

The CDR3 DNA reads as TGTGCCAGCAGTTCGACTAGTGGCACAGATACGCAGTATTTT. Its protein product is CASSSTSGTDTQYF. The chain is built from TRBV28 and TRBJ2-3; D is possibly TRBD2 (6 bases). Trimming left V 4 bases short and J 1 base short, with 9 bases between. From germline, CDR1 is MDHEN and CDR2 SYDVKM. There are 14 residues in the CDR3.

The chain recombines TRBV10-2 with TRBJ2-3; TRBD2 agrees at 10 bases. Per germline, CDR1 WSHSY and CDR2 SAAADI. The length of the CDR3 is 18 residues. V was clipped by 4 bases and J by 2 bases; unmatched bases: 12. The CDR3 loop reads CASSGPPSSGGTTDTQYF. DNA for the CDR3: TGCGCCAGCAGTGGTCCCCCATCTAGCGGGGGAACCACAGATACGCAGTATTTT.

The chain recombines TRBV5-1 with TRBJ2-3; TRBD1 matches 11 bases. The J segment lost 5 bases and the V segment lost 0 bases, leaving 8 bases of the junction unmatched. Germline CDR1 SGHRS, CDR2 YFSETQ. CDR3 length: 17 amino acids. CDR3: CASSLARTGTGGDTQYF. CDR3 coding DNA: TGCGCCAGCAGCTTGGCAAGGACCGGGACAGGGGGAGATACGCAGTATTTT.

Only a few counts were recorded for this clone. V is TRBV5-1 and J is TRBJ2-7, with D tentatively TRBD1 (5 bases). Germline values: CDR1 SGHRS, CDR2 YFSETQ. The CDR3 is 17 residues long. The germline V and J ends were trimmed by 1 base and 2 bases, with 19 bases remaining between them. CDR3 in amino acids: CASSLLKQEDRTYEQYF. DNA of the CDR3: TGCGCCAGCAGCTTGTTGAAACAGGAAGACCGAACCTACGAGCAGTACTTC.

This clone appeared a single time. The chain employs TRBV4-3 and TRBJ1-4, with 8 bases matching TRBD1. With V trimmed by 8 bases and J by 2 bases, 7 bases remained unmatched. This CDR3 spans 15 amino acids. The germline gives CDR1 LGHNA, CDR2 YSLEER. The CDR3 protein is CASGITGGTNEKLFF. The CDR3 DNA is TGCGCCAGCGGCATAACAGGGGGGACTAATGAAAAACTGTTTTTT.

This clone was seen just once. The genes are TRBV19 and TRBJ1-5; D remains ambiguous. CDR3 length: 13 residues. Trimming removed 5 bases at V and 5 bases at J, with 10 bases between. Per the germline V gene, CDR1 is LNHDA and CDR2 is SQIVND (reference sequence). In DNA, the CDR3 is TGTGCCAGTAGTGCCGGTCTGCATCAGCCCCAGCATTTT. Protein: CASSAGLHQPQHF. Together with reference TRBV19 and TRBJ1-5, the CDR3 gives the full variable domain: DGGITQSPKYLFRKEGQNVTLSCEQNLNHDAMYWYRQDPGQGLRLIYYSQIVNDFQKGDIAEGYSVSREKKESFPLTVTSAQKNPTAFYLCASSAGLHQPQHFGDGTRLSIL.

The V call is TRBV11-2, the J call TRBJ2-3; the match to TRBD2 covers 7 bases. CDR3 length equals 16 residues. V gave up 1 base and J gave up 2 bases; unmatched junction bases: 6. The germline V gene encodes CDR1 SGHAT and CDR2 FQNNGV. For the CDR3, the DNA is TGTGCCAGCAGCTTAGCGGGTGGGACTACCACAGATACGCAGTATTTT. It is translated as CASSLAGGTTTDTQYF.

The chain carries TRBV15 and TRBJ2-5; no clear D. The J call may be mistaken, given a closer DNA end match to TRBJ2-7. The CDR3 loop spans 15 amino acids. CDR1 is LNHNV and CDR2 is YYDKDF in the germline V gene (reference sequence). The CDR3 sequence: CATSRSAASSYEQYF. The CDR3, as DNA: TGTGCCACCAGCAGAAGTGCGGCGAGCTCCTACGAGCAGTACTTC.

The chain joins TRBV28 to TRBJ1-4, with 7 bases identical to TRBD1. Germline V CDR1 and CDR2: MDHEN, SYDVKM. The J segment lost 7 bases and the V segment lost 5 bases, leaving 4 bases of the junction unmatched. The CDR3 contains 13 residues. CDR3 DNA sequence: TGTGCCAGCAGTACGACAGGGTTTGAAAAACTGTTTTTT. This codes for CASSTTGFEKLFF.

This clone was found once. The chain employs TRBV18 and TRBJ2-7, with D possibly TRBD1 on 5 matching bases. The CDR3 contains 15 residues. The germline gives CDR1 KGHSH, CDR2 LQKENI. V was trimmed by 1 base and J by 2 bases, leaving 12 bases between them. CDR3 bases: TGTGCCAGCTCACCACAACTTGGGGCCCCCTACGAGCAGTACTTC. Translating it yields CASSPQLGAPYEQYF.

The gene calls are TRBV7-3 and TRBJ1-1, with a tentative D call TRBD1 (6 bases). The CDR3 has 13 residues. CDR1 and CDR2 from the germline V gene are SGHTA and FQGTGA. CDR3 amino acids: CASGKQGDTEAFF. CDR3 coding DNA: TGTGCTAGCGGCAAACAGGGAGACACTGAAGCTTTCTTT.

There are a few counts of this clone. The chain uses TRBV28 and TRBJ2-4, with D perhaps matching TRBD2 (5 bases). The length of the CDR3 is 17 residues. V was trimmed by 2 bases and J by 6 bases, leaving 20 bases between them. From germline, CDR1 is MDHEN and CDR2 SYDVKM. CDR3 protein: CASSLVGELGRANIQYF. CDR3 DNA: TGTGCCAGCAGTTTAGTGGGAGAGCTGGGCCGGGCAAACATTCAGTACTTC.

The rearrangement joins TRBV5-5 to TRBJ1-1, with D unclear. The V gene's germline CDR1 is SGHKS and CDR2 YYEKEE (reference sequence). The length of the CDR3 is 13 residues. The V end lost 3 bases, the J end lost 3 bases, and 9 bases lay between the germline ends. The CDR3 loop is CASSSHQDTEAFF. The CDR3 DNA reads TGTGCCAGCAGCTCACATCAGGACACTGAAGCTTTCTTT.

This clone was recorded a few times. The chain is built from TRBV18 and TRBJ1-1; 7 positions match TRBD1. This CDR3 comprises 13 residues. J lost 3 bases, V lost 3 bases, and 1 base had no gene match. The germline CDR1 and CDR2 sequences are KGHSH and LQKENI. In nucleotides, the CDR3 is TGTGCCAGCTCACCCACAGGGGACACTGAAGCTTTCTTT. Protein product: CASSPTGDTEAFF. The variable domain in full, with the rest retrieved from reference TRBV18 and TRBJ1-1, is NAGVMQNPRHLVRRRGQEARLRCSPMKGHSHVYWYRQLPEEGLKFMVYLQKENIIDESGMPKERFSAEFPKEGPSILRIQQVVRGDSAAYFCASSPTGDTEAFFGQGTRLTVV.

The CDR3 loop is CASSRGQQETQYF. The CDR3 DNA reads TGTGCCAGCTCACGGGGACAGCAAGAGACCCAGTACTTC. The rearrangement links TRBV18 to TRBJ2-5; the match to TRBD1 covers 7 bases. Germline V gene lookup returns CDR1 KGHSH and CDR2 LQKENI. J gave up 2 bases and V 4 bases, and 1 base lay outside the gene matches. The CDR3 totals 13 residues.

This chain connects TRBV7-3 to TRBJ1-6; TRBD1 matches at 8 bases. CDR1 SGHTA and CDR2 FQGTGA come from the germline V gene. The CDR3 has 14 residues. Trimming removed 5 bases from V and 6 bases from J; junction bases left unmatched: 3. This chain's CDR3 is CASSVRGPNSPLHF. CDR3 DNA sequence: TGTGCCAGCAGCGTCAGGGGGCCTAATTCACCCCTCCACTTT.

This chain connects TRBV10-3 to TRBJ2-1; 7 positions match TRBD2. V was clipped by 4 bases and J by 8 bases; unmatched bases: 11. CDR1 is ENHRY and CDR2 is SYGVKD in the germline V gene. The CDR3 is 15 residues long. The CDR3 DNA is TGTGCCATCAGTGCAGCGGGGTTAGGTGAGGATGAGCAGTTCTTC. This codes for CAISAAGLGEDEQFF.

The J gene is TRBJ1-4, the V gene TRBV4-1, with D perhaps TRBD1 (5 bases). The CDR3 covers 15 residues. V was pared by 5 bases and J by 13 bases, with 23 bases between. Germline CDR1 is MGHRA and CDR2 is YSYEKL. The CDR3 sequence: CASSESQGLSVGLFF. CDR3 nucleotides: TGCGCCAGCAGCGAGTCTCAGGGCCTTTCGGTCGGACTGTTTTTT.

The chain links TRBV28 to TRBJ1-5; TRBD1 is a possible D gene (6 bases). V was clipped by 6 bases and J by 3 bases, with 12 bases between them. This CDR3 contains 14 residues. Germline values: CDR1 MDHEN, CDR2 SYDVKM. The CDR3 DNA follows: TGTGCCAGCAGCAAAGGACAGCTCAATCAGCCCCAGCATTTT. Translation: CASSKGQLNQPQHF.

The chain links TRBV7-2 to TRBJ2-6, with TRBD1 identical over 8 bases. CDR1 and CDR2 (germline): SGHTA, FQGNSA. This CDR3 has 18 amino acids. The V gene end was trimmed by 3 bases and the J gene end by 0 bases; junction bases not matched to a gene: 7. CDR3 DNA: TGTGCCAGCAGCTTTAATGGACAGGGCCCCTCTGGGGCCAACGTCCTGACTTTC. Residues: CASSFNGQGPSGANVLTF.

The chain has TRBV4-3 and TRBJ2-5; 12 positions agree with TRBD2. This CDR3 has 19 amino acids. The junction had 8 bases not matched to a gene; V was cut back by 0 bases and J by 0 bases. Germline values: CDR1 LGHNA, CDR2 YSLEER. The CDR3 sequence is CASSQDRLAGATNQETQYF. The DNA for the CDR3 is TGCGCCAGCAGCCAAGATCGACTAGCGGGGGCAACCAACCAAGAGACCCAGTACTTC.